Many counts were recorded for the clone carrying this T cell receptor (beta chain). Its antigen remains unidentified. This sample is part of a study of Graves' ophthalmopathy and Graves' hyperthyroidism. Trimming shortened V by 4 bases and J by 3 bases, and 12 bases separated the two germline ends. The germline CDR1 and CDR2 sequences are SGHTA and FQGNSA. The CDR3 has 14 amino acids. Using RNA transcripts, the TCR beta CDR3 regions were amplified. Scientists carried out first-round RT-PCR using HTBI primers and then a second-round multiplex PCR. From the multiplex PCR reads, TCRdb called clonotypes with MiXCR, one entry per CDR3 protein. The top ten hold more than 1.5% of the sample, which has 350,000 to 450,000 distinct CDR3 sequences, around 18% seen once. Study-wide results and caveats: The model achieved about 64% sensitivity and 72.22% specificity for ophthalmopathy progression. A 13-signature model separated ophthalmopathy from stable hyperthyroidism, reaching around 88% sensitivity and around 79% specificity cross-validated.

Patients with other autoimmune diseases, uncontrolled infections, pregnancy or lactation were excluded. This receptor was identified in a woman between 18 and 29 years old with Graves' ophthalmopathy. The sequenced sample consisted of peripheral blood. The gene calls are TRBV7-2 and TRBJ1-1; possibly TRBD1 for D (6 bases). In DNA form, the CDR3 reads TGTGCCAGCAGCTCCTACAGGGACTACACTGAAGCTTTCTTT. Amino acids: CASSSYRDYTEAFF. Full variable domain (missing parts from reference TRBV7-2 and TRBJ1-1): GAGVSQSPSNKVTEKGKDVELRCDPISGHTALYWYRQSLGQGLEFLIYFQGNSAPDKSGLPSDRFSAERTGGSVSTLTIQRTQQEDSAVYLCASSSYRDYTEAFFGQGTRLTVV.